This T cell receptor (beta chain) was recorded in a study of beta chain features in type 1 diabetes. Study details: The patients were much like the healthy donors in age, gender and cell yields.

The sample holds a few counts of this clone. The antigen is unknown. Study-wide results and limits: The similarity of naive, central memory and Treg TCRB repertoires appeared greater among patients than among healthy donors. Researchers report that Type 1 diabetes patients had moderately but significantly shorter TCRB CDR3s across all four CD4+ subsets.

One heparinised blood draw averaging about 110 mL was given by each donor. This CDR3 spans 14 amino acids. V was cut by 0 bases and J by 1 base, with 7 bases left in between. Germline-derived CDR1 and CDR2 are SGDLS and YYNGEE. Sequencing targeted expressed TCRB transcripts, as all isolated RNA had been reverse transcribed. Using immunoSEQ multiplex PCR, the repertoire was profiled, and TCRdb retains in-frame clones only, with some absent. This sample has 250,000 to 350,000 clones, with over 12% found just once. The sample taken for sequencing was naive CD4+ T cells from blood. J is TRBJ2-5 and V is TRBV9; D is unclear. This receptor was identified in a man younger than 30 with type 1 diabetes. The CDR3 nucleotides are TGTGCCAGCAGCGTAGCCCCTTCCCAAGAGACCCAGTACTTC. This translates into CASSVAPSQETQYF.